This T cell receptor beta chain is from a study of CD8+ T cells in alopecia areata. Concerning this clone: Its specificity is unknown.

Extraction of RNA preceded its reverse transcription into cDNA, which served as the sequencing template. The assay was immunoSEQ multiplex PCR, and TCRdb's table has in-frame clones only and misses some. The sample carries approximately 160,000 clones, less than 70% recorded once. The CDR3 runs to 14 residues. Trimming removed 1 base from V and 0 bases from J, with 4 bases in between. The V gene's germline CDR1 is LGHNA and CDR2 YNFKEQ. Treatment noted: oral pan-JAK inhibitor, 5-10 mg twice daily. Sampling of alopecia areata patients yielded lesional scalp punch biopsies as well as peripheral blood. The study, taken as a whole, reports: Many expanded lesional clones stayed in scalp and blood while on tofacitinib.

This receptor was obtained from a human donor with alopecia areata. Material: CD4+ T cells sorted from blood, obtained at week 24, from a patient treated with tofacitinib. The rearrangement uses TRBV4-2 and TRBJ1-5; D gene unclear. CDR3 sequence reads: CASSQVGSNQPQHF. For the CDR3, the DNA is TGTGCCAGCAGCCAAGTGGGTAGCAATCAGCCCCAGCATTTT.